One and the same sample provided the 8 T cell receptor beta chains below, sequenced in a study of blood T cells in healthy people across ages. Next came a second PCR, run for about 7 to 12 cycles, which used a sample-barcoded 5' primer along with a J-beta primer mix. From the 5' RACE reads, TCRdb called clonotypes with MiXCR, one entry per CDR3 protein. The table includes hundreds of thousands of distinct CDR3 sequences, roughly 44% detected once. The sequenced sample was blood. The receptors were sampled from a man aged 60-69 years in good health.

This clonotype was seen more than once but under ten times. This chain joins TRBV20-1 and TRBJ2-6; D gene uncertain. CDR1 DFQATT and CDR2 SNEGSKA come from the germline V gene (reference sequence). The CDR3 loop spans 14 amino acids. V shed 4 bases and J shed 0 bases, with 7 bases lying between them. The CDR3 region is CSANHVSGANVLTF. CDR3 nucleotide sequence: TGCAGTGCTAATCATGTCTCTGGGGCCAACGTCCTGACTTTC.

The chain joins TRBV20-1 to TRBJ2-1; D may be TRBD2 (5 bases). Looked up from germline, CDR1 is DFQATT and CDR2 is SNEGSKA (reference sequence). The CDR3 sequence is 13 residues long. The V end lost 8 bases, the J end lost 0 bases, and 11 bases lay between the germline ends. In DNA, the CDR3 is TGCAGTCCTGGCCGGGACTCCTACAATGAGCAGTTCTTC. Translating it yields CSPGRDSYNEQFF.

Only a few counts were recorded for this clonotype. This chain joins TRBV7-2 and TRBJ1-2; perhaps TRBD1 as D (6 bases). In germline, CDR1 is SGHTA, CDR2 FQGNSA. There are 16 residues in the CDR3. V was cut by 4 bases and J by 6 bases, with 21 bases left in between. The CDR3 loop reads CASSSVTQGLMDGYTF. As DNA, the CDR3 is TGTGCCAGCAGCTCAGTGACACAGGGTCTGATGGATGGCTACACCTTC.

The rearrangement joins TRBV20-1 to TRBJ2-1, with a tentative D call TRBD2 (6 bases). The germline gives CDR1 DFQATT, CDR2 SNEGSKA (reference sequence). Trimming removed 0 bases from V and 7 bases from J, with 16 bases in between. The CDR3 length is 15 residues. CDR3 residues: CSAREGLSGGNEQFF. The CDR3 bases are TGCAGTGCTAGAGAAGGACTAAGTGGTGGGAATGAGCAGTTCTTC.

In this sample, this clonotype turned up a few times. The gene calls are TRBV21-1 and TRBJ2-5; TRBD1, the table's D call, lacks a check against the DNA. TRBV21-1 is flagged as a pseudogene. The CDR3 sequence is 14 residues long. Here the CDR3 DNA reads TGTGCCAGCAGCGCGGGACAGGGGGCAAGTGAGCAGTACTTC. It encodes CASSAGQGASEQYF.

This clonotype has more than one count but fewer than ten. V usage is TRBV12-3 or TRBV12-4 and J usage is TRBJ1-2; tentative D call: TRBD1 (5 bases). The CDR3 runs 12 residues. Trimming pared 10 bases from V and 4 bases from J, leaving 13 bases between. The CDR3 bases are TGTGCCACTGGGGCACCCCTCTATGGCTACACCTTC. Protein sequence: CATGAPLYGYTF.

This clonotype was seen more than once but under ten times. This chain uses TRBV20-1 with TRBJ2-4, with a tentative D call TRBD2 (6 bases). The CDR3 covers 14 residues. Germline V gene sequence: CDR1 DFQATT, CDR2 SNEGSKA (reference sequence). The V and J ends lost 6 bases and 0 bases respectively, with 12 bases between them. CDR3 sequence (DNA): TGCAGTGCCCAACGCGGGATAGCCAAAAACATTCAGTACTTC. This encodes CSAQRGIAKNIQYF.

V is TRBV29-1 and J is TRBJ1-2, with 8 bases matching TRBD1. Germline trimming cut 3 bases from V and 4 bases from J; bases unmatched to any gene: 7. Germline CDR1 SQVTM, CDR2 ANQGSEA. This CDR3 region has 14 residues. The CDR3 is CSVDDRGGSYGYTF. The CDR3, as DNA: TGCAGCGTTGACGACAGGGGCGGGAGCTATGGCTACACCTTC.